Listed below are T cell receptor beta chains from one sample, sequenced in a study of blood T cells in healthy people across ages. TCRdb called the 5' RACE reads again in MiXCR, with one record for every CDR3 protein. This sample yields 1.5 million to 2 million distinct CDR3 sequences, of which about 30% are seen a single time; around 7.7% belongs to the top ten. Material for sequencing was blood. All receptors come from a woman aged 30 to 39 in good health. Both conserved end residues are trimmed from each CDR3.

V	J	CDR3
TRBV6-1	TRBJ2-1	ASSGRRTSGGNEQF
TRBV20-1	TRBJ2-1	SARLRGALRDEQF
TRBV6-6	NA	ASSSRGATTYNEQY
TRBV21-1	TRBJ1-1	ASSKFRGTAEAF
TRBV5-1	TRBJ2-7	ANSRDLPERQY
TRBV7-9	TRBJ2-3	ASSLRRGTSKDTQY
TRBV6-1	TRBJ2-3	ASGGSRDTQY
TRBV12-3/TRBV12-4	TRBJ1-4	ASAYHPKQGAEKLF
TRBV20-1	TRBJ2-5	SARERNSFGQETQY
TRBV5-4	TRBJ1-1	ASSGPGTVYTEAF
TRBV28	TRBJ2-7	ASSINYYEQY
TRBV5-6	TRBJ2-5	ASSLLRSTGGQETQY
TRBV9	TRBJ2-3	ASSEYRGRGDTQY
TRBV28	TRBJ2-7	ASSSSQLAGTHKQY
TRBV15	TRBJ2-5	ATSRTPGGRTKQETQY
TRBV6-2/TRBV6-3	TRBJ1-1	SSSLGREMDTEAF
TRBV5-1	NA	ASSSASDYEQY
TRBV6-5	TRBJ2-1	ASSYGDRYEQF
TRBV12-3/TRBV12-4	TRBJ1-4	ASSPAWGLNEKLF
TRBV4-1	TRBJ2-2	ASSQVRGPSTGELF
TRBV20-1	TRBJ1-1	SARVGDSNTEAF
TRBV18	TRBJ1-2	ASSLDRSGYT
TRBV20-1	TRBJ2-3	SARESGGSTDTQY
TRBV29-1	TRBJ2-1	SVEPGLKNEQF
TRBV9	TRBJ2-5	ASSDGQGAGETQY
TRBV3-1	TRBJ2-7	ASSQARSQGSYEQY
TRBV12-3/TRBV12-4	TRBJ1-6	ASSPQGGGNSPLH